A single sample gave rise to the 19 T cell receptor beta chains below, sequenced in a study of blood T cells in healthy people across ages. Combining a sample-barcoded 5' primer with a J-beta primer mix, a second PCR ran for about 7 to 11 cycles. A single record per CDR3 protein comes from TCRdb applying MiXCR to the 5' RACE reads. This table has hundreds of thousands of distinct CDR3 sequences, nearly 60% appearing once. The sequenced material came from blood. These receptors were taken from a man between 25 and 39 years old in good health.

This clonotype has only a few counts. The chain uses TRBV29-1 and TRBJ2-7; D possibly matches TRBD1 or TRBD2 (5 bases each). The J call may be faulty, since TRBJ2-5 better matches the DNA end. This CDR3 has 15 residues. Germline lookup yields CDR1 SQVTM and CDR2 ANQGSEA. The chain's CDR3 is CSANLYRDLGETQYF. CDR3 DNA: TGCAGCGCAAACCTCTACCGGGACCTGGGAGAGACCCAGTACTTC.

V usage is TRBV29-1 and J usage is TRBJ2-1; D remains ambiguous. Germline values: CDR1 SQVTM, CDR2 ANQGSEA. V lost 5 bases to trimming and J lost 8 bases, with 16 bases between them. This CDR3 is 13 amino acids long. CDR3 sequence (DNA): TGCAGCGTTCAGGTACTGACAATCTATGAGCAGTTCTTC. As protein: CSVQVLTIYEQFF.

This chain joins TRBV4-3 and TRBJ2-2; D remains ambiguous. V lost 0 bases, J lost 6 bases, and 11 bases lay in between. This CDR3 is built from 15 residues. CDR1 is LGHNA and CDR2 is YSLEER in the germline V gene. The CDR3 reads CASSQDLMTPGELFF. The CDR3, as DNA: TGCGCCAGCAGCCAAGATCTAATGACACCCGGGGAGCTGTTTTTT.

This clonotype was counted only a few times. The chain is built from TRBV4-2 and TRBJ2-7; D remains ambiguous. The germline CDR1 and CDR2 sequences are LGHNA and YNFKEQ. The CDR3 totals 14 residues. Trimming left V 0 bases short and J 0 bases short, with 6 bases between. The chain's CDR3 is CASSQDTVSYEQYF. The CDR3 bases are TGTGCCAGCAGCCAAGATACGGTCTCCTACGAGCAGTACTTC.

J is TRBJ1-2 and V is TRBV4-1, with no clear D. Germline-derived CDR1 and CDR2 are MGHRA and YSYEKL. V was shortened by 1 base and J by 8 bases, with 14 bases between the two germline ends. The CDR3 sequence is 14 residues long. CDR3 in amino acids: CASSQALGKGGYTF. CDR3 sequence (DNA): TGCGCCAGCAGCCAAGCATTAGGGAAGGGCGGCTACACCTTC.

The sample holds many counts of this clonotype. This chain joins TRBV7-9 and TRBJ2-1; D is possibly TRBD2 (5 bases). The CDR3 runs to 16 residues. CDR1 is SEHNR and CDR2 is FQNEAQ in the germline V gene (reference sequence). V lost 10 bases and J 0 bases, leaving 19 bases between the germline ends. The CDR3 nucleotides are TGTGCCATTCCTGGGGTGTATGGGAGCTCCTACAATGAGCAGTTCTTC. Its translation is CAIPGVYGSSYNEQFF.

Concerning this clonotype: One junction end disagrees with the germline gene, perhaps due to a read error. The V call is TRBV4-2, the J call TRBJ2-7, with 8 bases that match TRBD1. The germline gives CDR1 LGHNA, CDR2 YNFKEQ. CDR3 size: 16 residues. The CDR3 here is CAGSQDLTGGSYEQYF. CDR3 bases: TGTGCCGGCAGCCAAGATCTTACAGGGGGTTCCTACGAGCAGTACTTC.

This clonotype has just one count. At one end, the junction sequence differs from germline, possibly due to a read error. V is TRBV5-1 and J is TRBJ2-3, with D tentatively TRBD1 or TRBD2 (5 bases each). Germline V CDR1 and CDR2: SGHRS, YFSETQ. The length of the CDR3 is 14 residues. DNA for the CDR3: TGCGCCAGCAGCTTTGGGGGATACACAAATACGCAGTATTTT. Translating gives CASSFGGYTNTQYF.

The rearrangement links TRBV6-5 to TRBJ2-2; D gene ambiguous. Germline V CDR1 and CDR2: MNHEY, SVGAGI. The CDR3 totals 13 residues. V was trimmed by 3 bases and J by 4 bases, leaving 6 bases between them. The CDR3 is CASSYSRTGELFF. The CDR3, as DNA: TGTGCCAGCAGTTATTCTCGCACCGGGGAGCTGTTTTTT.

The chain combines TRBV12-3 or TRBV12-4 with TRBJ2-1; unclear D gene. The CDR3 extends over 14 amino acids. V shed 2 bases and J shed 2 bases, with 7 bases lying between them. CDR3 sequence (DNA): TGTGCCAGCAGTTTACGGAGCCCCTACAATGAGCAGTTCTTC. Protein sequence: CASSLRSPYNEQFF.

The chain uses TRBV15 and TRBJ2-1, with unresolved D. Germline V CDR1 and CDR2: LNHNV, YYDKDF (reference sequence). This CDR3 spans 11 amino acids. The V end was cut by 0 bases, the J end by 8 bases, with 2 bases between. CDR3 protein: CATSRDYEQFF. The CDR3 coding sequence is TGTGCCACCAGCAGAGATTATGAGCAGTTCTTC.

This clonotype was detected only a few times. J is TRBJ2-1 and V is TRBV6-5; 8 positions match TRBD2. The V gene end was trimmed by 6 bases and the J gene end by 2 bases; junction bases not matched to a gene: 6. CDR1 is MNHEY, CDR2 SVGAGI, per germline. The CDR3 runs 15 residues. The CDR3 DNA is TGTGCCAGCAGGCACGCGGGAGGCCCCTACAATGAGCAGTTCTTC. Its translation: CASRHAGGPYNEQFF.

This chain joins TRBV14 and TRBJ1-3; D is perhaps TRBD1 (5 bases). Trimming took off 4 bases at V and 1 base at J, with 14 bases between the two ends. The CDR3 sequence is 16 residues long. The V gene's germline CDR1 is SGHDN and CDR2 FVKESK. The CDR3 nucleotides read TGTGCCAGCAGCCGCCCGGGGGATCCATCTGGAAACACCATATATTTT. Translation: CASSRPGDPSGNTIYF.

This chain joins TRBV5-5 and TRBJ2-7, with D perhaps TRBD2 (5 bases). The CDR3 has 14 residues. The germline CDR1 and CDR2 sequences are SGHKS and YYEKEE (reference sequence). The V end lost 4 bases, the J end lost 2 bases, and 13 bases lay between the germline ends. CDR3 sequence: CASSVGLGTYEQYF. DNA for the CDR3: TGTGCCAGCAGCGTAGGACTCGGAACCTACGAGCAGTACTTC.

The V and J genes are TRBV7-2 and TRBJ2-1; D may be TRBD1 (6 bases). Germline CDR1 SGHTA, CDR2 FQGNSA. V shed 5 bases and J shed 6 bases, with 17 bases lying between them. The CDR3 has 15 amino acids. CDR3 bases: TGTGCCAGCAGCCTCCTCAGGGGAGCGATCAATGAGCAGTTCTTC. Encoded protein: CASSLLRGAINEQFF.

Only one count was recorded for this clonotype. This chain uses TRBV10-3 with TRBJ2-4; either TRBD1 or TRBD2 may fit D (5 bases each). The J call may be faulty, since TRBJ2-7 better matches the DNA end. This CDR3 contains 15 residues. In germline, CDR1 is ENHRY, CDR2 SYGVKD. Here the CDR3 DNA reads TGTGCCATCAGTGAGGGTGGGGGTCCACGGTACGAGCAGTACTTC. The encoded protein is CAISEGGGPRYEQYF.

The chain combines TRBV5-1 with TRBJ1-2; D might be TRBD1 (6 bases). Trimming pared 0 bases from V and 3 bases from J, leaving 9 bases between. Germline V lookup: CDR1 SGHRS, CDR2 YFSETQ. The CDR3 runs 14 residues. In DNA, the CDR3 is TGCGCCAGCAGCTTGGCCCCAGGGGACTATGGCTACACCTTC. Translating gives CASSLAPGDYGYTF.

This clonotype has just a few counts. This chain links TRBV20-1 with TRBJ2-7; D perhaps matches TRBD2 (5 bases). V dropped 6 bases and J dropped 7 bases, with 16 bases sitting between them. This CDR3 is built from 12 residues. The germline gives CDR1 DFQATT, CDR2 SNEGSKA (reference sequence). The CDR3 here is CSAMTERGEQYF. The CDR3 bases are TGCAGTGCCATGACTGAGCGAGGGGAGCAGTACTTC.

The V gene is TRBV4-3, the J gene TRBJ2-7, with D hard to call. Germline V CDR1 and CDR2: LGHNA, YSLEER. V was shortened by 3 bases and J by 4 bases, with 16 bases between the two germline ends. The CDR3 has 15 amino acids. Here the CDR3 reads CASSQDFSFSYEQYF. As DNA, the CDR3 is TGCGCCAGCAGCCAGGATTTCAGTTTTTCTTACGAGCAGTACTTC.